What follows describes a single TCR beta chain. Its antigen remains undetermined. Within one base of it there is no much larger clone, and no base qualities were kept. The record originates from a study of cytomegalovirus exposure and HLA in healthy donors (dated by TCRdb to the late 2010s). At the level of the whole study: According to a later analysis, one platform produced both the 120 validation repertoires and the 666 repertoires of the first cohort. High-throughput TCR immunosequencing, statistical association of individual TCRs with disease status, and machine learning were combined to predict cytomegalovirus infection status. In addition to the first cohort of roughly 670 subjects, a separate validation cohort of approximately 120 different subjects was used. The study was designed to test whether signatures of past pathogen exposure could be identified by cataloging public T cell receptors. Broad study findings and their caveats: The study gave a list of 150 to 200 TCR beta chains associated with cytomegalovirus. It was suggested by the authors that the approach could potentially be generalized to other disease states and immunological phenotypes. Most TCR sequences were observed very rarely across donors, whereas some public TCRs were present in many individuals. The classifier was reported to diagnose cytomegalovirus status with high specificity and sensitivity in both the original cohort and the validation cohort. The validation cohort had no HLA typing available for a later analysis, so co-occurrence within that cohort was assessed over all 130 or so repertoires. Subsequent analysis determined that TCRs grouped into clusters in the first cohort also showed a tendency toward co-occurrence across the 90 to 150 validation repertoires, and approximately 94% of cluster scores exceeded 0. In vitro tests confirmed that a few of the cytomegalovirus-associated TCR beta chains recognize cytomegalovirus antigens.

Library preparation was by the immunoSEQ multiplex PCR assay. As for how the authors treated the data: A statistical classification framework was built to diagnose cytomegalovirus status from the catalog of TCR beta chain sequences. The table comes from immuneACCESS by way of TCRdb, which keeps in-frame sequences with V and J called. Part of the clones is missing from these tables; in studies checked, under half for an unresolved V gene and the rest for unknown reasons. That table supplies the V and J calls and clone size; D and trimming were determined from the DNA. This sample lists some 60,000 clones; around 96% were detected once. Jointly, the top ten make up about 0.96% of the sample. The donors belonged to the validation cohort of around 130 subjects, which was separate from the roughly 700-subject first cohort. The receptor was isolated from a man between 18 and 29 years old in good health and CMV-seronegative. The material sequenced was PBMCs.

The DNA is TGTGCCAGCACCCTAGGGACAGGGGTTGGGCACACCGGGGAGCTGTTTTTT. Its translation is CASTLGTGVGHTGELFF. The chain uses TRBV28 and TRBJ2-2; the junction holds 10 bases that match TRBD1. Relative to germline, V is missing 7 bases and J is missing 3 bases, with 11 bases of the junction outside any gene match. From its cysteine to its phenylalanine, the CDR3 spans 17 amino acids. CDR3 DNA only is kept here, 51 bases in frame from base 1. The germline V gene encodes CDR1 MDHEN and CDR2 SYDVKM.